This TCR beta chain was retrieved from a study of regulatory T cells in long-lasting Graves disease. Looking at the study overall: With positive TSH receptor antibodies and over 5 years of antithyroid drugs, Graves' disease was considered persistent. Study-wide findings and caveats: No thyroid tissue was studied; the work used peripheral blood only. Persistent disease was characterized by preferential usage of TRBV28, TRBJ1-2 and TRBJ2-5.

Germline-derived CDR1 and CDR2 are SEHNR and FQNEAQ (reference sequence). The CDR3 covers 15 residues. J was trimmed by 2 bases and V by 5 bases; bases with no gene match: 7. Arm-PCR with iRepertoire HTBI primers amplified the CDR3 regions for these TCR beta libraries. TCRdb re-called the multiplex PCR reads through MiXCR, storing one row per CDR3 protein. The sample has a few hundred thousand distinct CDR3 sequences, roughly a quarter seen once. Time point indicated: persistent/refractory GD, antithyroid drugs over 5 years with positive TRAb. Extracted PBMC RNA gave rise to the TCR library. Patients came from an endocrinology department in Xi'an, China. There are a few counts of this clonotype. Its target is not known.

This specimen consisted of peripheral blood mononuclear cells (PBMCs), obtained when the disease was refractory, from a patient treated with antithyroid drugs. This chain links TRBV7-9 with TRBJ2-7; 9 bases are shared with TRBD1. The receptor's source is a female donor with Graves disease. The CDR3: CASSRGQGITYEQYF. As DNA, the CDR3 is TGTGCCAGCAGCAGGGGACAGGGAATTACCTACGAGCAGTACTTC.